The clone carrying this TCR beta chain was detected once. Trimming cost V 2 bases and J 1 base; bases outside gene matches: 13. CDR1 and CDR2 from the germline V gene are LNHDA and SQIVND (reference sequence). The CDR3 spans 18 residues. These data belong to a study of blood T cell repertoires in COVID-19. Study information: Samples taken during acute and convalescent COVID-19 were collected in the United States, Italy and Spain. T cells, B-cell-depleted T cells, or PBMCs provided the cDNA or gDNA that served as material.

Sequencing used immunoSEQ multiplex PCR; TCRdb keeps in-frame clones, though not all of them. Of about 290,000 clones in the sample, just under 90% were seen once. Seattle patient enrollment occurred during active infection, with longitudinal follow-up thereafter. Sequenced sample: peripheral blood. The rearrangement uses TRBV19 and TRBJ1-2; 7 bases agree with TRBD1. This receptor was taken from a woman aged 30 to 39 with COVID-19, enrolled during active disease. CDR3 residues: CASSISPPNRGLNYGYTF. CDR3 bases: TGTGCCAGTAGTATATCGCCTCCCAACAGGGGACTTAACTATGGCTACACCTTC. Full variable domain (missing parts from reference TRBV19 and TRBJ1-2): DGGITQSPKYLFRKEGQNVTLSCEQNLNHDAMYWYRQDPGQGLRLIYYSQIVNDFQKGDIAEGYSVSREKKESFPLTVTSAQKNPTAFYLCASSISPPNRGLNYGYTFGSGTRLTVV.